This TCR beta chain was documented in a study of T-cell memory formation after mild COVID-19 (dated by TCRdb to the early 2020s). With regard to the full study: TCR sequence clusters from the two donors were found to be largely donor specific. The cohort was made up of two young adult volunteers, one female and one male, who were previously healthy. T-cell clones expanding and contracting after mild COVID-19 in a couple of donors were tracked by longitudinal TCRalpha and TCRbeta repertoire sequencing. Here is what the overall study found, with its caveats: SARS-CoV-2 specificity of the second-wave clones peaking on day 37 was not confirmed. Some responding clones were found in pre-infection memory, which suggests that pre-existing cross-reactive memory T cells took part in the SARS-CoV-2 response. The study included only two mild cases, and larger cohorts that include severe cases with pre-infection samples were judged to be necessary. Contracting CD4+ clones were located mainly in the CM and EM memory subsets, whereas CD8+ clones were found to be enriched in EMRA. Clones that contracted from day 15 to 85 showed balanced CD4/CD8 phenotypes, whereas a second wave of clones that expanded from day 15 to 37 leaned towards CD4+.

Ficoll-Paque density gradient centrifugation was the method used to isolate PBMCs. The run used an Illumina NovaSeq 6000. TCRalpha and TCRbeta cDNA libraries were built by 5'RACE with constant-segment primers, adding sample barcodes and unique molecular identifiers. Trizol reagent was used to extract RNA from every sample. Library amplification was performed in two PCR steps, and a second sample barcode and Illumina TruSeq adapters were introduced in the second step. Sequencing of the libraries was done on an Illumina NovaSeq, producing 2 x 150 bp paired-end reads. The authors processed their data as follows. With migec v1.2.7, reads were demultiplexed and then collapsed into UMI-guided consensus sequences. Using mixcr v2.1.11, UMI consensuses were aligned to TRA and TRB V and J templates and then assembled into clonotypes. Clonotypes were classified as expanded or contracted when called significant by both edgeR and NoisET, with noise models trained on biological replicates. edgeR calls used a false discovery rate-adjusted p below 0.01 and a log2 fold-change threshold of 1. As an exploratory analysis of dynamics, PCA with hierarchical clustering was applied to max-normalized trajectories of the 1000 most abundant clonotypes. Separately sequenced CD4+ and CD8+ repertoires were used to assign a CD4 or CD8 phenotype to each responding clone. Clones were called with MiXCR by TCRdb after fastp trimmed the public reads at Q25, and only in-frame beta chains were retained. Each CDR3 protein appears once, grouped with its most common genes and DNA. The V and J calls reflect TCRdb's pipeline rather than the authors' work. In all, the sample holds around 300,000 distinct CDR3 sequences, and over 10% of those were seen once. In total, the top ten clones hold around 21% of the sample.

About this clonotype itself: Its cognate antigen has yet to be identified. It has no much larger one-base neighbor in the sample; base qualities were not kept.

This clonotype originated in a man aged 18 to 35 who had mild COVID-19 (a few samples of this study predate the infection). The sample titles of this study are shuffled in the database, so cell type and time point are left out; the donor was told from shared clones. Source material: PBMCs or a T cell subset sorted from them (not recorded which).

The nucleotide sequence is given as TGTGCCAGCTCACCACTGGAGATCTGGGATGGCTACACCTTC. The translation is CASSPLEIWDGYTF. The chain is made from TRBV18 and TRBJ1-2, with no reliable assignment of the D segment. CDR1 and CDR2 (KGHSH, LQKENI) derive from the germline V gene. From the cysteine through the phenylalanine, the CDR3 covers 14 amino acids. Left in the record is the CDR3 DNA by itself, 42 bases read in frame from the first base. V was cut back by 1 base and J by 6 bases, leaving a gap of 12 bases between them.